This T cell receptor (beta chain) emerged from a study of blood T cell repertoires in COVID-19. Study overall: Sample material is recorded as cDNA or gDNA derived from T cells, B-cell-depleted T cells, or PBMCs.

Assay: immunoSEQ multiplex PCR; the TCRdb copy retains only in-frame clones and omits some. The sample records around 140,000 clones, around 85% being singletons. This CDR3 contains 13 residues. J lost 4 bases, V lost 4 bases, and 6 bases had no gene match. Germline CDR1 reads SQVTM; CDR2 reads ANQGSEA. The V and J genes are TRBV29-1 and TRBJ2-7, with 8 bases aligning to TRBD1. Sequencing was done on a sample of peripheral blood. This sequence originates from a woman older than 75 with acute or convalescent COVID-19. Written as DNA, the CDR3 is TGCAGCGTTGGGGACAGGACCCCGTACGAGCAGTACTTC. Its translation: CSVGDRTPYEQYF.